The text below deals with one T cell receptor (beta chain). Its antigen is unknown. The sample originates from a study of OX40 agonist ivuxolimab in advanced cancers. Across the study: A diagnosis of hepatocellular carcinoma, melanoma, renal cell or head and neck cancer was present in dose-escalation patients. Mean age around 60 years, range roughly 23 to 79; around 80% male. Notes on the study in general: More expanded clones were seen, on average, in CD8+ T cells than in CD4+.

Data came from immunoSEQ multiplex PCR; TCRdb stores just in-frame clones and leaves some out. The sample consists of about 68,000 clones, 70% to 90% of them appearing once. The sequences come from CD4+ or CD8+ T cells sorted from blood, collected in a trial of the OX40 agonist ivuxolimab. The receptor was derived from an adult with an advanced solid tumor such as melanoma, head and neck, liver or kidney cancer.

This CDR3 is CASSRLRDSTYEQYF. The CDR3 nucleotides read TGTGCCAGCTCACGCCTCCGGGACTCAACCTACGAGCAGTACTTC. The chain joins TRBV18 to TRBJ2-7; TRBD2 is a possible D gene (6 bases). CDR3 length equals 15 residues. Deletions cut 4 bases from V and 2 bases from J, with 15 bases between. Per germline, CDR1 KGHSH and CDR2 LQKENI.